Here is one TCR beta chain with its context. Its antigen is undetermined. PCR primers comprised 60 Vbeta and 13 Jbeta primers. Clones were sequenced by immunoSEQ multiplex PCR, and TCRdb holds only the in-frame ones, with some missing. Of 150,000 or so clones in the sample, around three quarters were seen once. The entry originates in a study of cytomegalovirus exposure and HLA in healthy donors. Study-level findings and limits: TRBV6-2, TRBV6-3 and other indistinguishable V segments were excluded. DRB1 had the most TCR associations and HLA-C the fewest, a later analysis found, with rates varying by HLA locus.

CDR1 and CDR2 (germline): MDHEN, SYDVKM. V was pared by 5 bases and J by 4 bases, with 5 bases of the junction left unmatched. The CDR3 covers 14 residues. This chain connects TRBV28 to TRBJ2-3; TRBD2 matches at 8 bases. Material for sequencing was PBMCs. The origin of this receptor is a woman aged 60-75 years in good health and CMV-seropositive. As DNA, the CDR3 is TGTGCCAGCAGTGGTAGCGGGAAGGCAGATACGCAGTATTTT. Amino acids: CASSGSGKADTQYF.